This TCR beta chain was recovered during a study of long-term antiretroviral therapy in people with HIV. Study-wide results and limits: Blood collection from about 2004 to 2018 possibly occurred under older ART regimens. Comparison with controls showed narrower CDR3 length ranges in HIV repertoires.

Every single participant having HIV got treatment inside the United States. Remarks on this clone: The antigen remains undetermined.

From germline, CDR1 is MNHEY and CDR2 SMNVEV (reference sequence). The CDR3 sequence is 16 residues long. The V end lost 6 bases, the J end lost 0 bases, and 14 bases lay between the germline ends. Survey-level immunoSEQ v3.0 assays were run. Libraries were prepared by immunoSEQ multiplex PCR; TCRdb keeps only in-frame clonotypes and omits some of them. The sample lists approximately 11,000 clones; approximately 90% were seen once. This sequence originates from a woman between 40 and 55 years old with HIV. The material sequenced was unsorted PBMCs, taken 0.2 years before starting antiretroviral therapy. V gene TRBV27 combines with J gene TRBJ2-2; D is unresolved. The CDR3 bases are TGTGCCAGCAGCCTGACATCGATCGCGAACACCGGGGAGCTGTTTTTT. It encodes CASSLTSIANTGELFF.